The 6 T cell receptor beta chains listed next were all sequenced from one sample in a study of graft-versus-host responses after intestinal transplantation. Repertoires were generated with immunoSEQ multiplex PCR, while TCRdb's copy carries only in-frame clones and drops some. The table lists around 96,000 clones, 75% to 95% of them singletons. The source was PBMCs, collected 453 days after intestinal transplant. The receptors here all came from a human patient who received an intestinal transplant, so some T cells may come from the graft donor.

The CDR3, as DNA: TGTGCCAGTAGCCCTAGCGGGGCAAGTGGGGGGACCCAGTACTTC. This encodes CASSPSGASGGTQYF. The J gene is TRBJ2-5, the V gene TRBV19; 9 positions agree with TRBD2. Germline V gives CDR1 LNHDA, CDR2 SQIVND (reference sequence). The CDR3 has 15 residues. The junction had 12 bases not matched to a gene; V was cut back by 6 bases and J by 7 bases.

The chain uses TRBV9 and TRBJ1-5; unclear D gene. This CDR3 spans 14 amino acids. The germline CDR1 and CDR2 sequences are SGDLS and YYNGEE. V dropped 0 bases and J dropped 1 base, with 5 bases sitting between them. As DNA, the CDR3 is TGTGCCAGCAGCGTAGCAGAGAGCAATCAGCCCCAGCATTTT. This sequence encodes CASSVAESNQPQHF. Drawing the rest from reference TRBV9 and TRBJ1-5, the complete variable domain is DSGVTQTPKHLITATGQRVTLRCSPRSGDLSVYWYQQSLDQGLQFLIQYYNGEERAKGNILERFSAQQFPDLHSELNLSSLELGDSALYFCASSVAESNQPQHFGDGTRLSIL.

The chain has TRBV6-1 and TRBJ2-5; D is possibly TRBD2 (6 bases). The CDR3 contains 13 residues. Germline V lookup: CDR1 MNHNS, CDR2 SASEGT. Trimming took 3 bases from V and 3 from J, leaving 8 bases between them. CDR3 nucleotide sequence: TGTGCCAGCAGTGATCCGGGGGAAGAGACCCAGTACTTC. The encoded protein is CASSDPGEETQYF.

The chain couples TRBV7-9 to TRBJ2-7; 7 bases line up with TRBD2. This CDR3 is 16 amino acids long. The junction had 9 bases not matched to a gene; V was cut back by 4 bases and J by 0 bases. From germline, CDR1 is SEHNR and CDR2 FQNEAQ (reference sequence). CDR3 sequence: CASSSPWGGNSYEQYF. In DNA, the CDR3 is TGTGCCAGCAGCTCACCCTGGGGGGGGAACTCCTACGAGCAGTACTTC.

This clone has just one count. CDR3 region: CASSLAEGGAKYF. The CDR3 DNA reads as TGCGCCAGCAGCTTGGCGGAAGGGGGGGCCAAGTACTTC. The V and J genes are TRBV5-1 and TRBJ2-5; a weak D match, TRBD2 (7 bases). Germline values: CDR1 SGHRS, CDR2 YFSETQ. CDR3 length equals 13 residues. With 0 bases removed from V and 12 bases from J, the gap between germline ends came to 15 bases.

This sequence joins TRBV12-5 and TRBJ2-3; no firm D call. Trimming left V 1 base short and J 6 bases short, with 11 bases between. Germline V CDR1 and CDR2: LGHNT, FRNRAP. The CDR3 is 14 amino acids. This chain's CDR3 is CASGLGQLGDTQYF. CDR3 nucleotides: TGTGCTAGTGGTTTGGGGCAGCTGGGGGATACGCAGTATTTT.